This T cell receptor (beta chain) is drawn from a study of cytomegalovirus exposure and HLA in healthy donors. The ends were cut back, 0 bases at V and 0 bases at J, with 9 bases in the middle. The CDR3 extends over 15 amino acids. Germline V gene data show CDR1 as MNHEY and CDR2 as SVGAGI. Comments on this clone: Its specificity is unknown.

60 Vbeta and 13 Jbeta primers were used in PCR. Produced via immunoSEQ multiplex PCR; TCRdb's table is partial and in-frame only. This specimen shows 220,000 or so clones; the ten leading clones hold 1.1%. General study points: Roughly uniform sequencing depth across donors was assumed, possibly incorrectly. Relative to equally common others, HLA-associated TCR beta chains showed greater clonal expansion in a later analysis. A highly shared variant cluster was judged a likely technical artifact.

The rearrangement uses TRBV6-5 and TRBJ2-7; D is unresolved. The sequence derives from a girl aged 2 to 10 in good health and CMV-seropositive. The source material was PBMCs. The CDR3 reads CASSYSVRNSYEQYF. The CDR3 DNA follows: TGTGCCAGCAGTTACTCGGTCAGGAACTCCTACGAGCAGTACTTC.